Shown below are 8 T cell receptor beta chains from a single sample sequenced in a study of post-analysis software for immune sequencing data. The antigens of these receptors remain unknown. The TCR beta cDNA libraries contained unique molecular identifiers. TCRdb redid the calling of the PCR reads with MiXCR, one entry per CDR3 protein. The data show some 700,000 distinct CDR3 sequences, with around 60% seen just once and about 11% held by the top ten. Study-wide results and limits: Patients carried roughly 5 TRBV segments more frequently than controls did, and TRBV5-6, TRBV5-1 and TRBV20-1 were among them.

Sequenced: blood. The receptors come from a girl aged 2-10 years with multiple sclerosis.

V is TRBV28 and J is TRBJ1-1, with D tentatively TRBD1 (5 bases). V shed 8 bases and J shed 0 bases, with 13 bases lying between them. Germline loops: CDR1 MDHEN, CDR2 SYDVKM. The length of the CDR3 is 14 residues. The CDR3 DNA sequence: TGTGCCAGCGACAGCCTCCACCTGAACACTGAAGCTTTCTTT. Residues: CASDSLHLNTEAFF.

This clonotype showed up just a few times. V and J are TRBV20-1 and TRBJ1-2, with unresolved D. This CDR3 is built from 12 residues. V was cut by 1 base and J by 8 bases, with 11 bases left in between. Germline CDR1 and CDR2: DFQATT and SNEGSKA (reference sequence). The CDR3 DNA reads TGCAGTGCTAGAGCCCCCTGGGGAGGCTACACCTTC. Its translation is CSARAPWGGYTF.

This clonotype was seen a handful of times. The gene calls are TRBV5-1 and TRBJ1-1, with D possibly TRBD1 on 5 matching bases. The CDR3 runs 15 residues. The germline CDR1 and CDR2 sequences are SGHRS and YFSETQ. With 6 bases removed from V and 0 bases from J, the gap between germline ends came to 15 bases. In DNA form, the CDR3 reads TGCGCCAGCAAGACAGAGCAGGTTATGAACACTGAAGCTTTCTTT. Encoded protein: CASKTEQVMNTEAFF.

This rearrangement joins TRBV5-1 to TRBJ2-3, with 9 bases fitting TRBD1. CDR1 and CDR2 (germline): SGHRS, YFSETQ. The J segment lost 5 bases and the V segment lost 3 bases, leaving 7 bases of the junction unmatched. The CDR3 covers 15 residues. CDR3 bases: TGCGCCAGCAGCTCTTTACAGGGGGCGTTAGATACGCAGTATTTT. It yields the protein CASSSLQGALDTQYF.

The chain couples TRBV11-2 to TRBJ1-1; 9 nucleotides line up with TRBD1. Germline CDR1 and CDR2: SGHAT and FQNNGV. J lost 1 base, V lost 5 bases, and 5 bases had no gene match. The CDR3 is 15 residues long. In DNA, the CDR3 is TGTGCCAGCAGCCGGTTGGGACAGGGGAACACTGAAGCTTTCTTT. Translated, it gives CASSRLGQGNTEAFF.

The sample holds a few counts of this clonotype. V gene TRBV6-5 combines with J gene TRBJ2-5; 9 bases are a match to TRBD2. V was clipped by 11 bases and J by 5 bases; unmatched bases: 9. Looked up from germline, CDR1 is MNHEY and CDR2 is SVGAGI. The CDR3 runs to 13 residues. CDR3 DNA sequence: TGTGCCGCCTTCTCTAGCGGGGTCGAGACCCAGTACTTC. This sequence encodes CAAFSSGVETQYF.

The gene calls are TRBV4-1 and TRBJ2-1; 11 nucleotides agree with TRBD2. Germline CDR1 reads MGHRA; CDR2 reads YSYEKL. Germline trimming cut 2 bases from V and 5 bases from J; bases unmatched to any gene: 5. CDR3 length: 16 amino acids. CDR3 amino acids: CASSQRLLAGDNEQFF. The DNA of the CDR3 is TGCGCCAGCAGCCAAAGACTACTAGCGGGAGACAATGAGCAGTTCTTC.

The gene calls are TRBV29-1 and TRBJ2-3; D is undetermined. CDR1 is SQVTM, CDR2 ANQGSEA, per germline. V lost 4 bases, J lost 4 bases, and 6 bases lay in between. CDR3 length: 11 residues. The CDR3 DNA reads TGCAGCGTTGCCCGCGCAGATACGCAGTATTTT. It translates to CSVARADTQYF.